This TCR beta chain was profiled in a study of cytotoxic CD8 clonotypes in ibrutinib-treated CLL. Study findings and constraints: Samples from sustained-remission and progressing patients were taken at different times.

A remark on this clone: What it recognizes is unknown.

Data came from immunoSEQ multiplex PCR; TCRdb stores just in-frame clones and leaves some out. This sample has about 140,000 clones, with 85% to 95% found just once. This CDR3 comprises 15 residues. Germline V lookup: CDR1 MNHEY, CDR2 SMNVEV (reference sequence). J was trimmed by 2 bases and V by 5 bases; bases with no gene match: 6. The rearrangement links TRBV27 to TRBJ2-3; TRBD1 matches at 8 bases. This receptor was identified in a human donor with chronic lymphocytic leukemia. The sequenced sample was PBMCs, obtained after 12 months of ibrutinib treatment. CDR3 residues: CASSPRTGITDTQYF. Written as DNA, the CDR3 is TGTGCCAGCAGTCCCAGGACAGGGATCACAGATACGCAGTATTTT.